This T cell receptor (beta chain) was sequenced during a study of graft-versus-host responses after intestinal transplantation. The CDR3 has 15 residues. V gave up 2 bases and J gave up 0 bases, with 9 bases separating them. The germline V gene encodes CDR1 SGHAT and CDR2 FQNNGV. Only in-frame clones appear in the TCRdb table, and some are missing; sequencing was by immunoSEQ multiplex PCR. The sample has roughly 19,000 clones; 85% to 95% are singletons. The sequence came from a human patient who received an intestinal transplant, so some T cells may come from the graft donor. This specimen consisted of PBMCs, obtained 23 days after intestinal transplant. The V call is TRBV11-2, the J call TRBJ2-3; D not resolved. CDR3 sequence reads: CASSLYQSSTDTQYF. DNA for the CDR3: TGTGCCAGCAGCTTATACCAGTCTAGCACAGATACGCAGTATTTT. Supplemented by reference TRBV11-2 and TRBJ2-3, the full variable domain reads EAGVAQSPRYKIIEKRQSVAFWCNPISGHATLYWYQQILGQGPKLLIQFQNNGVVDDSQLPKDRFSAERLKGVDSTLKIQPAKLEDSAVYLCASSLYQSSTDTQYFGPGTRLTVL.